This entry is about one T cell receptor beta chain. This clonotype showed up many times. The antigen it binds to is not known. Per-base quality was not reported, and no clone a single base away is much larger than it. This sample is part of a study of T cell repertoires in cytomegalovirus infection (dated by TCRdb to between 2017 and 2020). With respect to the entire study: Donor HLA type was relevant to the analysis, as public TCR beta signatures indicated carriage of CMV infection together with the matching HLA type.

TCRdb lists the instrument as Illumina HiSeq 1500. Using fastp at Q25 and MiXCR, TCRdb reprocessed the public reads and kept productive beta chains. Rows are combined by CDR3 protein, so each entry shows the most common genes and DNA. The sample table shows almost 300,000 distinct CDR3 sequences, and about 9.2% are seen once. The ten largest make up 2.5% of the sample. CDR1 and CDR2 are drawn from the germline V gene: SGHVS, FQNEAQ. The CDR3, cysteine through phenylalanine, is 16 amino acids long. The retained sequence is limited to the CDR3, 48 bases, with the frame set at the first base. From V the trimming removes 2 bases and from J it removes 4 bases, while the gene matches leave 5 bases of the junction unaccounted for. Overall results and qualifications from the work: The ex vivo response was dominated by HLA-C-restricted CMV-specific TCR beta clonotypes, which also provided the single most frequent clonotype in two of eight donors. Cumulative frequency of public TCR beta family members discriminated carriers of CMV infection plus the relevant HLA type in this cohort and an independent approximately 340-donor cohort.

This chain is built from TRBV7-8 and TRBJ2-2; 9 of the junction bases match TRBD1. Sequences were obtained from PBMCs. The receptor's source is a human donor in good health (CMV status not recorded). Some clones in this sample may be carry-over from other donors' samples. Here is the DNA: TGTGCCAGCAGCTTATCCAGGGGACAGGGCACCGGGGAGCTGTTTTTT. It specifies CASSLSRGQGTGELFF.